This T cell receptor (beta chain) was captured by sequencing in a study of blood T cell repertoires in COVID-19. Looking at the study overall: Sample material is recorded as cDNA or gDNA derived from T cells, B-cell-depleted T cells, or PBMCs.

Generated by immunoSEQ multiplex PCR, the TCRdb table keeps only in-frame clones and is missing some. The sample records 400,000 or so clones, 75% to 90% being singletons. Trimming cost V 4 bases and J 8 bases, with 16 bases left between them. The CDR3 is made up of 14 amino acids. Germline V gene sequence: CDR1 SGHNT, CDR2 YYREEE (reference sequence). Participant reports of clinical history set cohort assignment. The sequence was collected from a young man who had recovered from COVID-19. What was sequenced was PBMCs or T cells enriched from blood (not recorded which). The chain recombines TRBV5-4 with TRBJ2-1, with TRBD1 as a possible D gene (7 bases). CDR3: CASSRQGGVYEQFF. The CDR3, as DNA: TGTGCCAGCAGCCGACAGGGAGGAGTCTATGAGCAGTTCTTC.